The 32 T cell receptor beta chains below all came from one sample that was sequenced in a study of vaccination effects on CD4 cells after COVID-19. Antigens for these TCRs are unknown. TCRdb's table, derived via immunoSEQ multiplex PCR, lists solely in-frame clones and lacks some. The table includes 65,000 to 70,000 clones, roughly 79% detected once. Peptide-pool stimulation followed by sequencing identified expanded antigen-specific CD4+ clonotypes in the ViraFEST assay. Culture lasted 10 days before CD4+ T cell isolation. Each person got two doses of an mRNA SARS-CoV-2 vaccine, BNT162b2 or mRNA-1273. Sequences were derived from CD4+ T cells from PBMCs cultured with HCoV-OC43 spike peptides, sampled after COVID-19 vaccination. Subset denoted: HCoV-OC43 spike overlapping peptide pool stimulation. These receptors all stem from a human donor who received a COVID-19 vaccine.

This clone was detected only a few times. V and J are TRBV6-2 or TRBV6-3 and TRBJ1-6, with D hard to call. The CDR3 has 16 residues. The ends were cut back, 3 bases at V and 7 bases at J, with 16 bases in the middle. CDR1 is MNHEY and CDR2 is SVGEGT in the germline V gene. This chain's CDR3 is CASSYSREGRNSPLHF. In nucleotides, the CDR3 is TGTGCCAGCAGTTATAGTCGCGAAGGGCGGAATTCACCCCTCCACTTT.

This chain connects TRBV5-5 to TRBJ2-7; D not resolved. Germline assignment: CDR1 SGHKS and CDR2 YYEKEE (reference sequence). The CDR3 loop spans 13 amino acids. Trimming took off 0 bases at V and 3 bases at J, with 7 bases between the two ends. CDR3 residues: CASSLGPHYEQYV. The CDR3 region has the DNA TGTGCCAGCAGCTTGGGGCCACACTACGAGCAGTACGTC.

This clone has a handful of counts. V gene TRBV9 combines with J gene TRBJ2-6, with TRBD2 matching over 7 bases. Germline CDR1 reads SGDLS; CDR2 reads YYNGEE. CDR3 size: 16 residues. After removal of 4 bases from V and 0 bases from J, the junction contained 4 bases not matched to a gene. CDR3 sequence: CASSRRGDSGANVLTF. CDR3 nucleotide sequence: TGTGCCAGCAGCCGCCGGGGGGACTCTGGGGCCAACGTCCTGACTTTC. Full variable domain (outside the CDR3, taken from reference TRBV9 and TRBJ2-6): DSGVTQTPKHLITATGQRVTLRCSPRSGDLSVYWYQQSLDQGLQFLIQYYNGEERAKGNILERFSAQQFPDLHSELNLSSLELGDSALYFCASSRRGDSGANVLTFGAGSRLTVL.

The chain couples TRBV30 to TRBJ2-5, with 12 nucleotides matching TRBD1. J gave up 6 bases and V 3 bases, and 8 bases lay outside the gene matches. Germline loops: CDR1 GTSNPN, CDR2 SVGIG (reference sequence). This CDR3 is 15 amino acids long. This CDR3 is CAWSRWDRGQKTQYF. In nucleotides, the CDR3 is TGTGCCTGGAGCCGGTGGGACAGGGGGCAGAAGACCCAGTACTTC.

The rearrangement joins TRBV10-1 to TRBJ2-2; 11 nucleotides agree with TRBD2. V shed 10 bases, J shed 6 bases, and the junction held 7 bases outside the gene matches. Looked up from germline, CDR1 is WNHNN and CDR2 is SYGVQD (reference sequence). The CDR3 consists of 14 residues. The CDR3 nucleotides read TGCGCCACAGGGACTAGCGGTTCCTCCGGGGAGCTGTTTTTT. It translates to CATGTSGSSGELFF.

V gene TRBV29-1 combines with J gene TRBJ2-1, with 7 bases identical to TRBD1. CDR3 length: 15 residues. Germline V gene lookup returns CDR1 SQVTM and CDR2 ANQGSEA. V lost 3 bases and J lost 5; bases outside the gene matches: 10. Here the CDR3 reads CSVEVGQSRHNEQFF. CDR3 nucleotides: TGCAGCGTTGAGGTGGGACAGAGTCGACACAATGAGCAGTTCTTC.

This chain links TRBV27 with TRBJ2-7; 8 bases map to TRBD1. The CDR3 sequence is 15 residues long. V lost 5 bases to trimming and J lost 2 bases; unmatched junction nucleotides: 8. Germline loops: CDR1 MNHEY, CDR2 SMNVEV (reference sequence). The CDR3 spells CASSPGTGKPYEQYV. CDR3 in DNA: TGTGCCAGCAGTCCGGGGACAGGAAAACCCTACGAGCAGTACGTC.

The chain uses TRBV11-1 and TRBJ1-1; D is ambiguous. CDR3 length equals 14 residues. V lost 3 bases, J lost 4 bases, and 12 bases lay in between. Germline CDR1 is SGHAT and CDR2 is FQDESV (reference sequence). The CDR3 loop is CASSFNIPSTEAFF. In nucleotides, the CDR3 is TGTGCCAGCAGCTTCAACATTCCCAGCACTGAAGCTTTCTTT.

This clone appeared a single time. The chain recombines TRBV6-6 with TRBJ1-2, with 7 nucleotides matching TRBD1. The J segment lost 6 bases and the V segment lost 0 bases, leaving 1 base of the junction unmatched. CDR1 is MNHNY and CDR2 is SVGAGI in the germline V gene (reference sequence). The CDR3 consists of 13 residues. In DNA form, the CDR3 reads TGTGCCAGCAGTTACTCCAGGGGGAATGGCTACACCTTC. This translates into CASSYSRGNGYTF.

The CDR3 DNA sequence: TGTGCCAGCAGGCCCTCCGGGGGGTACAATGAGCAGTTCTTC. It translates to CASRPSGGYNEQFF. The V and J genes are TRBV6-5 and TRBJ2-1; 7 nucleotides line up with TRBD2. With V trimmed by 6 bases and J by 4 bases, 6 bases remained unmatched. CDR1 is MNHEY and CDR2 is SVGAGI in the germline V gene. This CDR3 region has 14 residues.

This chain joins TRBV4-1 and TRBJ1-2; 7 nucleotides match TRBD1. This CDR3 spans 16 amino acids. J lost 5 bases, V lost 2 bases, and 11 bases had no gene match. Germline V lookup: CDR1 MGHRA, CDR2 YSYEKL. CDR3 nucleotides: TGCGCCAGCAGCCAAACCCTCGACAGGGATAGGTATGGCTACACCTTC. It translates to CASSQTLDRDRYGYTF.

The genes are TRBV20-1 and TRBJ1-2; D ambiguous. V was clipped by 3 bases and J by 4 bases, with 12 bases between them. CDR3 size: 13 residues. Germline V CDR1 and CDR2: DFQATT, SNEGSKA (reference sequence). The CDR3 is CSASPGVSYGYTF. The CDR3 nucleotides are TGCAGTGCTAGTCCCGGGGTTAGCTATGGCTACACCTTC.

This clone was observed a single time. Here the CDR3 reads CASSQQSSNQPQHF. The CDR3, as DNA: TGTGCCAGCAGCCAGCAGAGTAGCAATCAGCCCCAGCATTTT. The chain employs TRBV5-5 and TRBJ1-5, with no clear D. The V end was cut by 4 bases, the J end by 0 bases, with 8 bases between. The CDR3 is 14 residues long. Germline-derived CDR1 and CDR2 are SGHKS and YYEKEE (reference sequence).

The V call is TRBV7-2, the J call TRBJ2-5; no clear D. The CDR3 has 13 amino acids. Trimming pared 3 bases from V and 5 bases from J, leaving 10 bases between. Germline assignment: CDR1 SGHTA and CDR2 FQGNSA. The CDR3 here is CASSFLFGETQYF. The CDR3 coding sequence is TGTGCCAGCAGCTTTTTATTCGGGGAGACCCAGTACTTC.

CDR3 residues: CSVYDSVDYGYTF. DNA of the CDR3: TGCAGCGTATATGACAGTGTAGACTATGGCTACACCTTC. The gene calls are TRBV29-1 and TRBJ1-2; a possible D gene is TRBD1 (5 bases). CDR3 length equals 13 residues. CDR1 is SQVTM, CDR2 ANQGSEA, per germline. The V gene lost 6 bases and the J gene lost 3 bases, with 14 bases spanning the gap.

This chain connects TRBV2 to TRBJ2-7; TRBD2 agrees at 10 bases. CDR3 length: 16 residues. Germline-derived CDR1 and CDR2 are SNHLY and FYNNEI. Unmatched junction bases numbered 9, after V lost 3 bases and J lost 4 bases. CDR3 residues: CASSERGSGGRYEQYV. In DNA, the CDR3 is TGTGCCAGCAGTGAGAGGGGTAGCGGGGGGCGGTACGAGCAGTACGTC.

The chain uses TRBV5-1 and TRBJ1-2; TRBD1 aligns across 7 bases. The germline V gene has CDR1 SGHRS and CDR2 YFSETQ. The CDR3 spans 14 residues. V was pared by 4 bases and J by 6 bases, with 9 bases of the junction left unmatched. The CDR3 protein is CASSLNRGSDGYTF. In DNA, the CDR3 is TGCGCCAGCAGCCTGAACAGGGGATCGGATGGCTACACCTTC.

The chain joins TRBV30 to TRBJ2-3; TRBD1 aligns across 7 bases. V was clipped by 4 bases and J by 3 bases; unmatched bases: 10. This CDR3 spans 15 amino acids. Germline lookup yields CDR1 GTSNPN and CDR2 SVGIG (reference sequence). CDR3 sequence reads: CAWKRTGPPTDTQYF. For the CDR3, the DNA is TGTGCCTGGAAACGGACAGGCCCCCCGACAGATACGCAGTATTTT. Looking up the rest from reference TRBV30 and TRBJ2-3 gives the full variable domain: SQTIHQWPATLVQPVGSPLSLECTVEGTSNPNLYWYRQAAGRGLQLLFYSVGIGQISSEVPQNLSASRPQDRQFILSSKKLLLSDSGFYLCAWKRTGPPTDTQYFGPGTRLTVL.

This clone showed up just once. The chain has TRBV5-8 and TRBJ2-3; TRBD2 matches 10 bases. The CDR3 is made up of 20 amino acids. Losses at the gene ends were 7 bases for V and 0 bases for J; bases not matched to a gene: 20. Germline CDR1 reads SGHTS; CDR2 reads YDEGEE. CDR3 sequence (DNA): TGTGCCAGCCCCCGCGGTCCGGGGCTTAGCGGGGGGTCTAGCACAGATACGCAGTATTTT. It codes for CASPRGPGLSGGSSTDTQYF.

V and J are TRBV20-1 and TRBJ1-5; the D is unclear. Germline loops: CDR1 DFQATT, CDR2 SNEGSKA (reference sequence). Deletions cut 3 bases from V and 1 base from J, with 16 bases between. The CDR3 covers 16 residues. CDR3 region: CSASTILVMSNQPQHF. Written as DNA, the CDR3 is TGCAGTGCTAGTACCATCCTAGTGATGAGCAATCAGCCCCAGCATTTT.

J is TRBJ2-1 and V is TRBV6-2 or TRBV6-3; possibly TRBD1 or TRBD2 for D (5 bases each). Trimming shortened V by 5 bases and J by 9 bases, and 14 bases separated the two germline ends. CDR3 length equals 13 residues. Germline V CDR1 and CDR2: MNHEY, SVGEGT. The CDR3 protein is CASSRLHGGEQFF. In nucleotides, the CDR3 is TGTGCCAGCAGTCGGCTTCATGGGGGTGAGCAGTTCTTC.

The rearrangement links TRBV5-1 to TRBJ2-2, with 8 bases matching TRBD1. Germline CDR1 reads SGHRS; CDR2 reads YFSETQ. This CDR3 comprises 18 residues. The junction had 11 bases not matched to a gene; V was cut back by 3 bases and J by 1 base. The CDR3 loop is CASSYRSRGPWNTGELFF. The CDR3 coding sequence is TGCGCCAGCAGCTACCGATCCAGGGGGCCTTGGAACACCGGGGAGCTGTTTTTT.

The genes are TRBV27 and TRBJ1-2; a weak D match, TRBD1 (6 bases). The CDR3 contains 16 residues. With 4 bases removed from V and 3 bases from J, the gap between germline ends came to 18 bases. The germline V gene has CDR1 MNHEY and CDR2 SMNVEV (reference sequence). CDR3 loop: CASSSIRTVAHYGYTF. In DNA, the CDR3 is TGTGCCAGCAGTTCCATAAGGACAGTGGCCCACTATGGCTACACCTTC.

Only a few counts were recorded for this clone. The chain joins TRBV6-5 to TRBJ2-4, with 7 bases identical to TRBD2. Germline trimming cut 6 bases from V and 9 bases from J; bases unmatched to any gene: 8. The germline CDR1 and CDR2 sequences are MNHEY and SVGAGI. This CDR3 region has 13 residues. The CDR3 spells CASRGGVVGIQYF. Here the CDR3 DNA reads TGTGCCAGCAGGGGGGGGGTCGTCGGCATTCAGTACTTC.

The table lists this clone with a count of one. In DNA form, the CDR3 reads TGCGCCAGCAGCTTGGGACAGGGGGCTGCAGAGACCCAGTACTTC. This codes for CASSLGQGAAETQYF. V usage is TRBV5-1 and J usage is TRBJ2-5, with TRBD1 identical over 10 bases. The germline CDR1 and CDR2 sequences are SGHRS and YFSETQ. J was trimmed by 4 bases and V by 0 bases; bases with no gene match: 3. The CDR3 runs 15 residues. Filled out from reference TRBV5-1 and TRBJ2-5, the complete variable domain reads KAGVTQTPRYLIKTRGQQVTLSCSPISGHRSVSWYQQTPGQGLQFLFEYFSETQRNKGNFPGRFSGRQFSNSRSEMNVSTLELGDSALYLCASSLGQGAAETQYFGPGTRLLVL.

This chain joins TRBV12-3 or TRBV12-4 and TRBJ2-2, with D tentatively TRBD2 (5 bases). Trimming cost V 6 bases and J 7 bases, with 9 bases left between them. The CDR3 is made up of 12 amino acids. The CDR3 nucleotides are TGTGCCAGCAGGAGCGGATACGGGGAGCTGTTTTTT. Its protein product is CASRSGYGELFF.

The chain carries TRBV4-3 and TRBJ1-4; D is ambiguous. V dropped 4 bases and J dropped 4 bases, with 10 bases sitting between them. CDR1 is LGHNA and CDR2 is YSLEER in the germline V gene. This CDR3 region has 14 residues. In nucleotides, the CDR3 is TGCGCCAGCAGCCTGCTCCAGGATAATGAAAAACTGTTTTTT. Its protein product is CASSLLQDNEKLFF.

The chain joins TRBV19 to TRBJ2-6; unclear D gene. The CDR3 runs 13 residues. Germline CDR1 LNHDA, CDR2 SQIVND (reference sequence). Trimming shortened V by 3 bases and J by 13 bases, and 13 bases separated the two germline ends. Written as DNA, the CDR3 is TGTGCCAGTAGTATTCCCACACCTACAGTCCTGACTTTC. Translating it yields CASSIPTPTVLTF.

This clone was seen a few times. V usage is TRBV6-5 and J usage is TRBJ1-6; D may be TRBD1 (5 bases). The CDR3 has 16 amino acids. Germline CDR1 MNHEY, CDR2 SVGAGI. Deletions cut 2 bases from V and 10 bases from J, with 18 bases between. As DNA, the CDR3 is TGTGCCAGCAGTTACGCCGAGAGCCAGGGATACTCACCCCTCCACTTT. Translating it yields CASSYAESQGYSPLHF.

The gene calls are TRBV5-1 and TRBJ1-6, with TRBD1 matching over 7 bases. The CDR3 has 14 residues. CDR1 SGHRS and CDR2 YFSETQ come from the germline V gene. J gave up 8 bases and V 5 bases, and 7 bases lay outside the gene matches. As DNA, the CDR3 is TGCGCCAGCAGACAGGGGAGTTTGTATTCACCCCTCCACTTT. Its protein is CASRQGSLYSPLHF.

The chain combines TRBV30 with TRBJ1-3; no clear D gene. The germline CDR1 and CDR2 sequences are GTSNPN and SVGIG (reference sequence). Trimming cost V 2 bases and J 5 bases, with 16 bases left between them. The CDR3 runs 15 residues. The CDR3 region has the DNA TGTGCCTGGAGTACCTCCAGCGTTTCTAGAAACACCATATATTTT. Amino acid sequence: CAWSTSSVSRNTIYF. Full variable domain (outside the CDR3, taken from reference TRBV30 and TRBJ1-3): SQTIHQWPATLVQPVGSPLSLECTVEGTSNPNLYWYRQAAGRGLQLLFYSVGIGQISSEVPQNLSASRPQDRQFILSSKKLLLSDSGFYLCAWSTSSVSRNTIYFGEGSWLTVV.

The chain recombines TRBV12-3 or TRBV12-4 with TRBJ2-2; 12 nucleotides match TRBD1. The CDR3 has 13 residues. J gave up 11 bases and V 9 bases, and 7 bases lay outside the gene matches. CDR3 DNA: TGTGCCAGACCGGGACAGGGGGCAGCAGAGCTGTTTTTT. It encodes CARPGQGAAELFF.